The 32 T cell receptor beta chains given below trace back to one sample, sequenced in a study of T cells in Graves' hyperthyroidism and ophthalmopathy. Amplified TCR beta CDR3 regions derived from RNA transcripts. A set of HTBI primers served as the primers for a first-round RT-PCR of the TCR CDR3. Via MiXCR, TCRdb re-called the multiplex PCR reads, giving one row per CDR3 protein. The table records about 640,000 distinct CDR3 sequences, about 20% of them present only once. Material: blood. The receptors come from a man in his thirties or forties with Graves' ophthalmopathy.

This clonotype was seen only a few times. V is TRBV9 and J is TRBJ2-1, with 9 bases aligning to TRBD1. V gave up 0 bases and J gave up 8 bases; unmatched junction bases: 15. Germline CDR1 SGDLS, CDR2 YYNGEE. The CDR3 is 18 amino acids. CDR3 in DNA: TGTGCCAGCAGCGTAGGTGCGCGGGCGGGACAGGGAGCGGATGAGCAGTTCTTC. Encoded protein: CASSVGARAGQGADEQFF. The full variable domain, in which reference TRBV9 and TRBJ2-1 provide the parts outside the CDR3, is DSGVTQTPKHLITATGQRVTLRCSPRSGDLSVYWYQQSLDQGLQFLIQYYNGEERAKGNILERFSAQQFPDLHSELNLSSLELGDSALYFCASSVGARAGQGADEQFFGPGTRLTVL.

The chain employs TRBV30 and TRBJ1-5; a weak D match, TRBD1 (6 bases). Germline V gives CDR1 GTSNPN, CDR2 SVGIG (reference sequence). Trimming took 0 bases from V and 2 from J, leaving 11 bases between them. The CDR3 is made up of 15 amino acids. The CDR3 sequence: CAWSVGGVGNQPQHF. Written as DNA, the CDR3 is TGTGCCTGGAGTGTAGGGGGTGTGGGCAATCAGCCCCAGCATTTT.

This clonotype was seen only a few times. V is TRBV10-3 and J is TRBJ2-1, with 10 bases matching TRBD2. Germline V gene sequence: CDR1 ENHRY, CDR2 SYGVKD. Trimming cost V 10 bases and J 3 bases; bases outside gene matches: 12. The CDR3 extends over 16 amino acids. The CDR3 protein is CATADSSSGSYNEQFF. In DNA, the CDR3 is TGTGCCACCGCCGACTCCTCTAGCGGGAGCTACAATGAGCAGTTCTTC.

This clonotype was seen repeatedly, ten times or more. The chain recombines TRBV28 with TRBJ1-4, with D unclear. The germline CDR1 and CDR2 sequences are MDHEN and SYDVKM. The germline V and J ends were trimmed by 5 bases and 8 bases, with 15 bases remaining between them. The CDR3 is 14 residues long. In DNA form, the CDR3 reads TGTGCCAGCAGTCCAGTTCAGACGGGAGAAAAACTGTTTTTT. As protein: CASSPVQTGEKLFF.

The rearrangement links TRBV29-1 to TRBJ2-7, with D tentatively TRBD1 (5 bases). Germline V gene lookup returns CDR1 SQVTM and CDR2 ANQGSEA. The CDR3 has 12 amino acids. Trimming cost V 3 bases and J 4 bases, with 10 bases left between them. The DNA of the CDR3 is TGCAGCGTTGAGGGGCCCTTTTACGAGCAGTACTTC. As protein: CSVEGPFYEQYF.

This clonotype has just a few counts. This chain uses TRBV5-1 with TRBJ1-6; D is perhaps TRBD1 (5 bases). V dropped 4 bases and J dropped 10 bases, with 21 bases sitting between them. The CDR3 runs to 16 residues. Germline CDR1 SGHRS, CDR2 YFSETQ. The CDR3 nucleotides read TGCGCCAGCAGCGCCCGACAGACGGTAGGGGTATCACCCCTCCACTTT. Its protein is CASSARQTVGVSPLHF.

Notes on this clonotype: One junction end does not reproduce the germline sequence, and a read error may be involved. The chain recombines TRBV13 with TRBJ2-3, with D tentatively TRBD1 (6 bases). The CDR3 loop spans 15 amino acids. Germline assignment: CDR1 PRHDT and CDR2 FYEKMQ (reference sequence). This CDR3 is CASSLVGGSIDTQYF. CDR3 sequence (DNA): TGTGCCAGCAGCTTAGTAGGGGGTAGCATAGATACGCAGTATTTT.

The chain joins TRBV12-3 or TRBV12-4 to TRBJ1-1; 7 positions agree with TRBD1. With 0 bases clipped from V and 1 base from J, the junction kept 2 bases outside the gene matches. The CDR3 is made up of 15 amino acids. CDR3 DNA sequence: TGTGCCAGCAGTTTAGCGGACAGGCCGAACACTGAAGCTTTCTTT. Translated, it gives CASSLADRPNTEAFF.

The CDR3 region is CASSYSMGFGTPQHF. CDR3 DNA: TGTGCCAGCAGTTACTCGATGGGTTTCGGAACACCCCAGCATTTT. The V and J genes are TRBV6-6 and TRBJ1-5; D uncertain. Trimming took 0 bases from V and 10 from J, leaving 16 bases between them. The CDR3 consists of 15 residues. CDR1 is MNHNY, CDR2 SVGAGI, per germline (reference sequence).

V and J are TRBV12-3 or TRBV12-4 and TRBJ2-7, with TRBD1 matching over 7 bases. J was trimmed by 2 bases and V by 4 bases; bases with no gene match: 5. The CDR3 contains 14 residues. The CDR3 sequence is CASSSQGDTYEQYF. DNA of the CDR3: TGTGCCAGCAGTTCCCAGGGGGACACCTACGAGCAGTACTTC.

The genes are TRBV10-3 and TRBJ2-3; 10 nucleotides line up with TRBD1. Trimming at V came to 4 bases and at J to 3 bases, leaving 7 bases not matched to a gene. Germline CDR1 is ENHRY and CDR2 is SYGVKD. This CDR3 is 16 amino acids long. CDR3 sequence (DNA): TGTGCCATCAGTGCCGGGGACAGGGGTTCAACAGATACGCAGTATTTT. This codes for CAISAGDRGSTDTQYF.

This clonotype was counted many times. V gene TRBV11-2 combines with J gene TRBJ1-2, with 7 bases fitting TRBD1. CDR3 length: 16 residues. The germline CDR1 and CDR2 sequences are SGHAT and FQNNGV. J lost 3 bases, V lost 5 bases, and 12 bases had no gene match. The CDR3 loop reads CASSGTLRQGYYGYTF. CDR3 bases: TGTGCCAGCAGCGGGACGCTTAGACAGGGTTACTATGGCTACACCTTC.

This clonotype was found many times. J is TRBJ1-1 and V is TRBV29-1; D gene uncertain. V lost 4 bases to trimming and J lost 6 bases, with 12 bases between them. The CDR3 contains 12 residues. The V gene's germline CDR1 is SQVTM and CDR2 ANQGSEA. CDR3 coding DNA: TGCAGCGTTGCGGCCTCGTCGGCTGAAGCTTTCTTT. Encoded protein: CSVAASSAEAFF.

The table lists this clonotype with many counts. The chain uses TRBV5-6 and TRBJ2-7, with 11 positions matching TRBD1. From germline, CDR1 is SGHDT and CDR2 YYEEEE. Trimming removed 0 bases from V and 4 bases from J; junction bases left unmatched: 3. The CDR3 is 15 amino acids. The DNA for the CDR3 is TGTGCCAGCAGCTTGGGGACAGGGGGCAGGTACGAGCAGTACTTC. This encodes CASSLGTGGRYEQYF.

This clonotype was observed a few times. The rearrangement joins TRBV28 to TRBJ2-7; 9 bases match TRBD1. CDR1 and CDR2 from the germline V gene are MDHEN and SYDVKM. CDR3 length: 15 amino acids. The ends lost 4 bases at V and 4 bases at J; junction bases unmatched: 8. The CDR3 DNA reads TGTGCCAGCAGTTCTTGGGACAGGGCTACGTACGAGCAGTACTTC. Translation: CASSSWDRATYEQYF.

This clonotype has only a few counts. The chain uses TRBV12-5 and TRBJ1-6; D unclear. V lost 0 bases, J lost 7 bases, and 10 bases lay in between. CDR1 LGHNT and CDR2 FRNRAP come from the germline V gene. This CDR3 is 15 amino acids long. DNA of the CDR3: TGTGCTAGTGGTTTGGTTTGGCAGCGGAATTCACCCCTCCACTTT. Its translation is CASGLVWQRNSPLHF.

At least ten counts were recorded for this clonotype. The chain recombines TRBV20-1 with TRBJ2-7; D ambiguous. V was cut by 4 bases and J by 5 bases, with 9 bases left in between. The CDR3 spans 11 residues. CDR1 and CDR2 (germline): DFQATT, SNEGSKA (reference sequence). For the CDR3, the DNA is TGCAGTGCTACTAGGTCCGACGAGCAGTACTTC. It translates to CSATRSDEQYF.

Worth noting for this clonotype: It may be a read error: a sequence one base away is much more abundant. The rearrangement links TRBV27 to TRBJ2-3; the match to TRBD2 covers 10 bases. Germline V lookup: CDR1 MNHEY, CDR2 SMNVEV (reference sequence). The trim removed 11 bases at V and 1 base at J, leaving 3 bases unmatched. CDR3 length: 13 residues. The CDR3 loop reads CAGGLAGTDTQYF. CDR3 DNA sequence: TGTGCCGGCGGACTAGCGGGCACAGATACGCAGTATTTT.

The gene calls are TRBV7-2 and TRBJ2-7; D is ambiguous. The CDR3 extends over 12 amino acids. V lost 2 bases and J lost 5, with 7 bases in between. CDR1 and CDR2 (germline): SGHTA, FQGNSA. The CDR3 loop is CASSLTADEQYF. The DNA of the CDR3 is TGTGCCAGCAGCTTAACTGCGGACGAGCAGTACTTC.

There are many counts of this clonotype. The chain combines TRBV7-8 with TRBJ2-7; D possibly corresponds to TRBD1 (6 bases). The V gene's germline CDR1 is SGHVS and CDR2 FQNEAQ. V lost 5 bases, J lost 2 bases, and 10 bases lay in between. This CDR3 has 13 amino acids. CDR3 bases: TGTGCCAGCAGCGTGGACAGACCCTACGAGCAGTACTTC. The encoded protein is CASSVDRPYEQYF.

This clonotype was observed a few times. The V and J genes are TRBV24-1 and TRBJ2-1, with D perhaps matching TRBD2 (5 bases). Germline CDR1 is KGHDR and CDR2 is SFDVKD. This CDR3 is built from 14 residues. Between the trimmed V and J ends, which lost 3 bases and 10 bases, there was a span of 15 bases. The DNA for the CDR3 is TGTGCCACCAGTGATAGGCTAGCCTCTCGGGAGCAGTTCTTC. This sequence encodes CATSDRLASREQFF.

The chain couples TRBV30 to TRBJ2-3, with D hard to call. This CDR3 comprises 12 residues. CDR1 is GTSNPN, CDR2 SVGIG, per germline (reference sequence). Trimming took 0 bases from V and 4 from J, leaving 5 bases between them. CDR3 amino acids: CAWSVLADTQYF. The CDR3 nucleotides are TGTGCCTGGAGTGTACTGGCAGATACGCAGTATTTT.

This clonotype occurred many times. The rearrangement joins TRBV7-2 to TRBJ2-5, with 10 bases lining up with TRBD2. The CDR3 sequence is 15 residues long. V gave up 4 bases and J gave up 4 bases; unmatched junction bases: 6. CDR1 SGHTA and CDR2 FQGNSA come from the germline V gene. Written as DNA, the CDR3 is TGTGCCAGCAGCTCTCCCCTAGCGGGAGTAGAGACCCAGTACTTC. It codes for CASSSPLAGVETQYF. Complete variable domain (other parts from reference TRBV7-2 and TRBJ2-5): GAGVSQSPSNKVTEKGKDVELRCDPISGHTALYWYRQSLGQGLEFLIYFQGNSAPDKSGLPSDRFSAERTGGSVSTLTIQRTQQEDSAVYLCASSSPLAGVETQYFGPGTRLLVL.

The chain links TRBV12-3 or TRBV12-4 to TRBJ2-7, with D possibly matching TRBD2 (8 bases). The CDR3 spans 15 residues. Deletions cut 5 bases from V and 9 bases from J, with 23 bases between. Written as DNA, the CDR3 is TGTGCCAGCAGTAAGACAGGGACTAGGCAAGCAGGGCAGTACTTC. Translating it yields CASSKTGTRQAGQYF.

This clonotype was counted many times. The chain recombines TRBV5-1 with TRBJ2-1, with 9 bases identical to TRBD2. This CDR3 is 15 amino acids long. V lost 6 bases to trimming and J lost 2 bases; unmatched junction nucleotides: 6. The germline CDR1 and CDR2 sequences are SGHRS and YFSETQ. CDR3 in amino acids: CASNVGGGAYNEQFF. The CDR3 DNA follows: TGCGCCAGCAATGTGGGCGGGGGGGCCTACAATGAGCAGTTCTTC.

In this sample, this clonotype turned up many times. The gene calls are TRBV12-3 or TRBV12-4 and TRBJ2-3; D is unresolved. The CDR3 is 15 amino acids. Deletions cut 2 bases from V and 2 bases from J, with 11 bases between. The CDR3 spells CASSLRSLLTDTQYF. Written as DNA, the CDR3 is TGTGCCAGCAGTTTACGGTCACTACTCACAGATACGCAGTATTTT.

This clonotype was observed a few times. The chain couples TRBV5-1 to TRBJ1-4; D is uncertain. V lost 1 base, J lost 2 bases, and 3 bases lay in between. CDR1 and CDR2 from the germline V gene are SGHRS and YFSETQ. This CDR3 is built from 13 residues. In DNA form, the CDR3 reads TGCGCCAGCAGCTTGTACACTAATGAAAAACTGTTTTTT. Its translation is CASSLYTNEKLFF. Supplemented by reference TRBV5-1 and TRBJ1-4, the full variable domain reads KAGVTQTPRYLIKTRGQQVTLSCSPISGHRSVSWYQQTPGQGLQFLFEYFSETQRNKGNFPGRFSGRQFSNSRSEMNVSTLELGDSALYLCASSLYTNEKLFFGSGTQLSVL.

This clonotype was detected many times. V usage is TRBV7-3 and J usage is TRBJ2-5; D is perhaps TRBD2 (6 bases). The CDR3 is made up of 13 amino acids. Germline assignment: CDR1 SGHTA and CDR2 FQGTGA. Trimming took 2 bases from V and 2 from J, leaving 6 bases between them. In DNA, the CDR3 is TGTGCCAGCAGCTTACTAGCGCAAGAGACCCAGTACTTC. This sequence encodes CASSLLAQETQYF.

This clonotype appeared many times. The chain links TRBV2 to TRBJ1-1; D unresolved. The CDR3 spans 14 residues. Germline assignment: CDR1 SNHLY and CDR2 FYNNEI. V was shortened by 7 bases and J by 5 bases, with 17 bases between the two germline ends. The CDR3 sequence: CASIGKQGNTEAFF. The CDR3 DNA reads as TGTGCCAGCATCGGAAAGCAAGGAAATACTGAAGCTTTCTTT. The whole variable domain, filled in from reference TRBV2 and TRBJ1-1, reads EPEVTQTPSHQVTQMGQEVILRCVPISNHLYFYWYRQILGQKVEFLVSFYNNEISEKSEIFDDQFSVERPDGSNFTLKIRSTKLEDSAMYFCASIGKQGNTEAFFGQGTRLTVV.

In its sample, this clonotype was seen a few times. This chain uses TRBV5-1 with TRBJ2-3, with D tentatively TRBD2 (5 bases). Deletions cut 7 bases from V and 4 bases from J, with 19 bases between. Germline V gene sequence: CDR1 SGHRS, CDR2 YFSETQ. The CDR3 has 15 residues. This CDR3 is CASGSSPTRPDTQYF. CDR3 bases: TGCGCCAGCGGCAGTAGCCCTACTAGACCAGATACGCAGTATTTT.

In this sample, this clonotype turned up a few times. The chain has TRBV4-1 and TRBJ2-4, with TRBD1 as a possible D gene (5 bases). The V gene's germline CDR1 is MGHRA and CDR2 YSYEKL. The V end lost 2 bases, the J end lost 6 bases, and 14 bases lay between the germline ends. CDR3 size: 15 residues. The CDR3 here is CASSQHTGALNIQYF. CDR3 coding DNA: TGCGCCAGCAGCCAACACACAGGAGCATTAAACATTCAGTACTTC.

The chain has TRBV9 and TRBJ2-6, with a possible D match to TRBD2 (5 bases). The ends were cut back, 0 bases at V and 1 base at J, with 8 bases in the middle. Germline CDR1 SGDLS, CDR2 YYNGEE. The CDR3 runs to 16 residues. CDR3 loop: CASSVAGGSGANVLTF. The CDR3 DNA is TGTGCCAGCAGCGTAGCCGGCGGGTCTGGGGCCAACGTCCTGACTTTC.